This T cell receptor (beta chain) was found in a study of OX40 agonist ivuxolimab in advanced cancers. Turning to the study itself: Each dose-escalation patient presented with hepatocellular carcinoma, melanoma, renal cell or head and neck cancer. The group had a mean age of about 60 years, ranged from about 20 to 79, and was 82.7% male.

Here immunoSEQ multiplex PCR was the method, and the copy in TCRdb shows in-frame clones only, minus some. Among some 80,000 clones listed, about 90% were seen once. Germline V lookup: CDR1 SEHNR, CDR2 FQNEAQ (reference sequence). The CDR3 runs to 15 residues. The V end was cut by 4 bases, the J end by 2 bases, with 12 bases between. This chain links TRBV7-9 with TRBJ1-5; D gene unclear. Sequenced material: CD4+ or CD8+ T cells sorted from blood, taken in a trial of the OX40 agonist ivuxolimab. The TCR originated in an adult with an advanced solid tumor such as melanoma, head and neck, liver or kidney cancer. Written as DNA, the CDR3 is TGTGCCAGCAGCTATGGTGGTGAGGGCAATCAGCCCCAGCATTTT. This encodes CASSYGGEGNQPQHF.